This is a list of T cell receptor beta chains from one sample in a study of blood T cells in healthy people across ages. TCRdb ran MiXCR on the 5' RACE reads and lists one entry per CDR3 protein. The sample lists some 640,000 distinct CDR3 sequences; approximately 30% were seen once. The source material was blood. These receptor sequences come from a woman older than 75 in good health. The CDR3 runs from the conserved cysteine through the conserved F or W. The D gene is left open where the match is weak. Part of the rows lack a size; the others show once, few, many or a class for expanded clones.

>-|TRBJ1-5|TRBV12-3/TRBV12-4|-
CASSKSFGQPQHF
TGTGCCAGCAGCAAATCCTTTGGACAGCCCCAGCATTTT
>-|TRBJ2-4|TRBV20-1|many
CSAMDSLKENIQYF
TGCAGTGCCATGGACAGTTTAAAAGAAAACATTCAGTACTTC
>-|TRBJ2-5|TRBV6-6|-
CASSPRVGGNEQYF
TGTGCCAGCAGCCCTCGGGTCGGAGGGAATGAGCAGTACTTC
>-|TRBJ2-7|TRBV6-2/TRBV6-3|-
CASSPFPSFRGGDEQYF
TGTGCCAGCAGTCCCTTCCCTTCCTTCAGGGGGGGCGACGAGCAGTACTTC
>-|TRBJ2-7|TRBV29-1|many
CSVGISYEQYF
TGCAGCGTTGGGATCTCCTACGAGCAGTACTTC
>-|TRBJ2-1|TRBV7-2|many
CASSLKGGSYNEQFF
TGTGCCAGCAGCTTGAAGGGAGGCTCCTACAATGAGCAGTTCTTC
>-|TRBJ2-3|TRBV20-1|-
CSATALRATDTQYF
TGCAGTGCTACTGCTTTGAGGGCCACAGATACGCAGTATTTT
>-|TRBJ2-5|TRBV7-9|-
CASSLRVGHQETQYF
TGTGCCAGCAGCTTACGGGTGGGCCACCAAGAGACCCAGTACTTC
>-|TRBJ2-7|TRBV20-1|many
CSASGTLAYEQYF
TGCAGTGCCTCCGGGACACTGGCCTACGAGCAGTACTTC
>-|TRBJ2-7|TRBV27|many
CASRVGREPSYEQYF
TGTGCCAGCAGAGTGGGACGGGAGCCCTCCTACGAGCAGTACTTC
>TRBD2|TRBJ2-2|TRBV5-1|-
CASKGLAVTGELFF
TGCGCCAGCAAGGGACTAGCGGTCACCGGGGAGCTGTTTTTT
>-|TRBJ2-7|TRBV7-9|many
CASTALTLYEQYF
TGTGCCAGCACCGCCCTAACCCTCTACGAGCAGTACTTC
>-|TRBJ2-7|TRBV12-3/TRBV12-4|-
CASSTTSHEQYF
TGTGCCAGCAGTACCACTAGCCACGAGCAGTACTTC
>-|TRBJ1-5|TRBV28|few
CASSRPGLTFNQPQHF
TGTGCCAGCAGTCGTCCAGGGCTAACATTCAATCAGCCCCAGCATTTT
>-|TRBJ2-2|TRBV27|-
CASRRDTGERFF
TGTGCCAGCCGTAGGGACACCGGGGAGCGGTTTTTT
>-|TRBJ2-7|TRBV29-1|many
CSVTVSYEQYF
TGCAGCGTGACGGTCTCCTACGAGCAGTACTTC
>-|TRBJ1-6|TRBV2|many
CASSTNNSPLHF
TGTGCCAGCAGTACGAATAATTCACCCCTCCACTTT
>-|TRBJ2-5|TRBV5-1|many
CASSSSGIVEETQYF
TGCGCCAGCAGCTCCTCCGGGATAGTGGAAGAGACCCAGTACTTC
>-|TRBJ1-6|TRBV4-3|many
CASSQEAGNSPLHF
TGCGCCAGCAGCCAAGAGGCAGGGAATTCACCCCTCCACTTT
>-|TRBJ1-1|TRBV20-1|many
CSARTEWGAMNTEAFF
TGCAGTGCTAGAACAGAATGGGGCGCCATGAACACTGAAGCTTTCTTT
>-|TRBJ2-7|TRBV6-1|-
CARSPRGYEQYF
TGTGCCCGCAGCCCCAGGGGCTACGAGCAGTACTTC
>-|TRBJ1-1|TRBV6-5|-
CASSYGTTLGADTEAFF
TGTGCCAGCAGTTACGGGACGACGCTTGGGGCGGATACTGAAGCTTTCTTT
>-|TRBJ1-3|TRBV12-3/TRBV12-4|few
CASSLGTPAGNTIYF
TGTGCCAGCAGTTTAGGGACCCCCGCTGGAAACACCATATATTTT
>-|TRBJ1-2|TRBV6-5|-
CASSYPGGGIYGYTF
TGTGCCAGCAGTTACCCCGGCGGAGGGATCTATGGCTACACCTTC
>-|TRBJ1-1|TRBV2|few
CASSEQRQTGTEAFF
TGTGCCAGCAGTGAACAGCGACAGACCGGGACTGAAGCTTTCTTT
>-|TRBJ1-2|TRBV28|few
CASSGGGRRLGGYTF
TGTGCCAGCAGTGGGGGGGGCAGACGGCTTGGGGGCTACACCTTC
>-|TRBJ1-5|TRBV6-1|-
CASSEWSWAGVQPQHF
TGTGCCAGCAGTGAATGGTCGTGGGCAGGGGTTCAGCCCCAGCATTTT
>TRBD1|TRBJ2-2|TRBV28|-
CASYRDSPSGELFF
TGTGCCAGCTACCGGGACAGTCCCTCCGGGGAGCTGTTTTTT
>TRBD1|TRBJ2-5|TRBV20-1|-
CSAQPRDRGMVRETQYF
TGCAGTGCTCAACCCCGGGACAGGGGGATGGTGAGAGAGACCCAGTACTTC
>-|TRBJ2-7|TRBV27|few
CASSPIRGTADNEQYF
TGTGCCAGCAGTCCGATCCGGGGGACAGCCGACAATGAGCAGTACTTC
>-|TRBJ2-6|TRBV5-1|-
CASSIGERERLRGANVLNF
TGCGCCAGCAGTATTGGAGAAAGGGAGAGGCTGCGTGGGGCCAACGTCCTGAACTTC
>TRBD2|TRBJ2-3|TRBV7-3|few
CASSPSSGGPDTQYF
TGTGCCAGCAGCCCATCTAGCGGGGGGCCAGATACGCAGTATTTT
>-|TRBJ2-7|TRBV11-2|many
CASSFNARGTEQYF
TGTGCCAGCAGCTTCAACGCCCGGGGGACAGAACAGTACTTC
>TRBD1|TRBJ2-7|TRBV6-2/TRBV6-3|many
CASSYDGTVTYEQYF
TGTGCCAGCAGTTACGATGGGACAGTCACCTACGAGCAGTACTTC
>-|TRBJ2-3|TRBV30|-
CAWGQTSSDTQYF
TGTGCCTGGGGCCAGACTAGTTCGGATACGCAGTATTTT
>-|TRBJ1-1|TRBV6-5|-
CASSYSIRGGTEAFF
TGTGCCAGCAGTTACTCGATTAGGGGCGGGACTGAAGCTTTCTTT
>-|TRBJ2-1|TRBV11-1|many
CASSLSEKGYNEQFF
TGTGCCAGCAGCTTATCTGAGAAAGGGTACAATGAGCAGTTCTTC
>-|TRBJ1-1|TRBV4-2|many
CASSQDLETEAFF
TGTGCCAGCAGCCAAGATCTGGAAACTGAAGCTTTCTTT
>-|TRBJ2-5|TRBV29-1|many
CSVSVPGDQETQYF
TGCAGCGTATCAGTCCCGGGAGATCAAGAGACCCAGTACTTC
>TRBD2|TRBJ2-6|TRBV12-3/TRBV12-4|many
CASSLIAGGSSGANVLTF
TGTGCCAGCAGTTTGATAGCGGGGGGGTCCTCTGGGGCCAACGTCCTGACTTTC
>TRBD1|TRBJ1-3|TRBV7-9|few
CASSRQGAAGNTIYF
TGTGCCAGCAGCCGACAGGGTGCGGCGGGAAACACCATATATTTT
>-|TRBJ1-5|TRBV15|many
CATSSQYSNQPQHF
TGTGCCACCAGCAGCCAGTATAGCAATCAGCCCCAGCATTTT
>-|TRBJ1-1|TRBV5-1|-
CASSDALSGGSEAFF
TGCGCCAGCAGCGACGCTTTGTCGGGGGGCAGTGAAGCTTTCTTT